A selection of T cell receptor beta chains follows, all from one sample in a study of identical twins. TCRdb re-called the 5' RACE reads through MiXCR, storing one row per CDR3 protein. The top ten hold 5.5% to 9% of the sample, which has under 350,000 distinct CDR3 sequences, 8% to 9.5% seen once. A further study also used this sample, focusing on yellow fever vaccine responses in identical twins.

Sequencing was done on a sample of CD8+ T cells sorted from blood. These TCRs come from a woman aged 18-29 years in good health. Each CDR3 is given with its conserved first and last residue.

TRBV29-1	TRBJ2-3	CSVLGPGGDTQYF
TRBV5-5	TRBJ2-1	CASSLVGDELNEQFF
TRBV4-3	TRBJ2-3	CASSQVYGQAGPDTQYF
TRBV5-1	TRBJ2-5	CASTPRRKETQYF
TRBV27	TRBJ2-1	CASSFSGVLSYNEQFF
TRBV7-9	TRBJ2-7	CASSPFPQQGGEQYF
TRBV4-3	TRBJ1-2	CASSQTGHYGYTF
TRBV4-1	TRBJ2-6	CASSSHREPGANVLTF
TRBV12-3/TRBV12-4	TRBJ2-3	CASSLAGGSDTQYF
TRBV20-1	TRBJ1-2	CSADNTLKSNYGYTF
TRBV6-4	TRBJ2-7	CASSIAGGPYEQYF
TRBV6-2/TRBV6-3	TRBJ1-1	CASSYARAIEAFF
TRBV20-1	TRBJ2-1	CSAKPLKSSGNEQFF
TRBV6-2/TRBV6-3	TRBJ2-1	CASSYSKSTGGSYNEQFF
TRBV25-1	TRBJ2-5	CASSDWDGGNQETQYF
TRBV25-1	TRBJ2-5	CASKSGLAGANLFQETQYF
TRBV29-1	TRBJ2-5	CSVTGTGGEETQYF
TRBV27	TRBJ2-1	CASSGGQDEQFF
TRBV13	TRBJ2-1	CASSRGLAINNEQFF
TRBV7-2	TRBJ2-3	CASSSVAGAGADTQYF
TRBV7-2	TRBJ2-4	CASSLIAELNIQYF
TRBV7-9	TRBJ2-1	CASSFGYRDEQFF
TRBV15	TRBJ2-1	CATSHKGGAYNEQFF
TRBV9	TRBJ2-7	CASSAEDTYEQYF
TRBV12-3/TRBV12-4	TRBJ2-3	CASSYREPTDTQYF
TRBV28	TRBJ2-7	CASRLGGSLSYEQYF
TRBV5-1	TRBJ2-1	CASTTTSNEQFF
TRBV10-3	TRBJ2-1	CASSETTGGISNNEQFF
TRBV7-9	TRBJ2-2	CASSHSPQTNTGELFF
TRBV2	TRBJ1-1	CASSESSGGGMNTEAFF
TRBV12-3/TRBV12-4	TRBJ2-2	CASSPVGNTGELFF
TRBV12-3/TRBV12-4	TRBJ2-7	CASSSDPGPPENEQYF
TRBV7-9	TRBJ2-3	CASSKLQGPTFGTQYF
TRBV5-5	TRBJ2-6	CASSLEPRGFNGANVLTF
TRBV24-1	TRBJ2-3	CATRGDDTDTQYF
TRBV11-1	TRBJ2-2	CASSFQTGTRRFWGTGELFF
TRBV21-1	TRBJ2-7	CASSIRGARDDPQPGHMTPYEQYF